Listed here is a single T cell receptor (beta chain). These data are taken from a study of T-cell reconstitution after alpha-beta-depleted transplantation in children. The CDR3 is made up of 14 amino acids. V dropped 3 bases and J dropped 4 bases, with 11 bases sitting between them. The library targeted TCRbeta and was prepared with unique molecular identifiers. TCRdb analysed the PCR reads with MiXCR anew, one entry per CDR3 protein. The data contain about 610,000 distinct CDR3 sequences, about 10% of them singletons. The TCR was taken from a human donor who donated a stem cell graft to a child with acute myeloid leukemia. V and J are TRBV12-3 or TRBV12-4 and TRBJ2-3; D unclear. This specimen consisted of PBMCs from the stem cell graft donor, obtained from the stem cell graft. CDR3 sequence (DNA): TGTGCCAGCAGTTTCGGTCGGGCGGCAGATACGCAGTATTTT. Translated, it gives CASSFGRAADTQYF.